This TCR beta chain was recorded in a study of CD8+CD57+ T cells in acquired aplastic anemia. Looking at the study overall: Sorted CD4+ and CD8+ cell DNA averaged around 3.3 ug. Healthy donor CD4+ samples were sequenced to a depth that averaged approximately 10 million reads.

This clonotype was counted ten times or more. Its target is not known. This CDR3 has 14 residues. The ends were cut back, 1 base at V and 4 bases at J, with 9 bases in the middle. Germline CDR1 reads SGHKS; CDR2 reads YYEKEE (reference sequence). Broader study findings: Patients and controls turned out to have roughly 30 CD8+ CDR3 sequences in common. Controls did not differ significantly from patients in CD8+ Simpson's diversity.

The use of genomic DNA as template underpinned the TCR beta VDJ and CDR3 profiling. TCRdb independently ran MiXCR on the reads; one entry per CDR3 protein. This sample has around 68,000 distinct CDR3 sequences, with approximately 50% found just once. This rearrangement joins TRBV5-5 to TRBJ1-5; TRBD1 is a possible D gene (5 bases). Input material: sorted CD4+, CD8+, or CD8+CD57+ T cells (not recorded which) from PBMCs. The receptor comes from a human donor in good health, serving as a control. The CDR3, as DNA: TGTGCCAGCAGCTTGTACGGGGGAAATCAGCCCCAGCATTTT. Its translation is CASSLYGGNQPQHF.